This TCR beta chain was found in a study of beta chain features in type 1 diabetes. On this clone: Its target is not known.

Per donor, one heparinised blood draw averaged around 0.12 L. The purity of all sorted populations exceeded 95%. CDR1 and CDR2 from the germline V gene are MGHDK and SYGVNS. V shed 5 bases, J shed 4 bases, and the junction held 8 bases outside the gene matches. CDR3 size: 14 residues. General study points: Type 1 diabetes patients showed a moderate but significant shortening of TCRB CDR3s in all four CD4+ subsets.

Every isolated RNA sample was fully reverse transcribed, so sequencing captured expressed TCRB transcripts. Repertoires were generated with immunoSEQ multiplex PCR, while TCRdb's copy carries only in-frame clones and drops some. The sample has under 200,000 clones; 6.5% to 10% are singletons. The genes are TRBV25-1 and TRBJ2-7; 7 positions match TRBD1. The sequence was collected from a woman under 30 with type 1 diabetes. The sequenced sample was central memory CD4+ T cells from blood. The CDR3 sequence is CASSKEQGSYEQYF. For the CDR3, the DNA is TGTGCCAGCAGTAAGGAACAGGGGTCGTACGAGCAGTACTTC.